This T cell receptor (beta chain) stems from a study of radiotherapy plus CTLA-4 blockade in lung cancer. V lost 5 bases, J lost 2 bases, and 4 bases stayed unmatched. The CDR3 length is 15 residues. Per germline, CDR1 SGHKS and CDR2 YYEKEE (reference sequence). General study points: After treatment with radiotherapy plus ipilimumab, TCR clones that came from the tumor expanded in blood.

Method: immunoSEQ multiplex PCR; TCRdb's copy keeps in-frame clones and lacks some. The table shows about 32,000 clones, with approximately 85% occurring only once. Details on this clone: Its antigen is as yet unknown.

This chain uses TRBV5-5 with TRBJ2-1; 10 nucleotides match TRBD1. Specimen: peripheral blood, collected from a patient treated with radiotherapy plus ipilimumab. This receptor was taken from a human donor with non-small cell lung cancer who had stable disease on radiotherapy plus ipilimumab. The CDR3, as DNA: TGTGCCAGCAGTCAAGGACAGGGGGCCTACAATGAGCAGTTCTTC. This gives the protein CASSQGQGAYNEQFF.